This is a list of T cell receptor beta chains from one sample in a study of T-cell reconstitution after alpha-beta-depleted transplantation in children. TCRdb independently ran MiXCR on the PCR reads; one entry per CDR3 protein. The sample has around 210,000 distinct CDR3 sequences, approximately 6.9% seen once. The material was PBMCs, obtained before TCRalphabeta/CD19-depleted stem cell transplant. The receptor set was obtained from a boy aged 2 to 10 with acute lymphoblastic leukemia, due to receive a stem cell transplant. The CDR3 runs from the conserved cysteine through the conserved F or W. D genes are given only for firm matches. The listing skips clone size in some rows; elsewhere it reads once, few, many or a size class.

TRBJ1-1 TRBD1 many TRBV29-1 CSALRTGGTEAFF TGCAGCGCCTTGCGGACAGGCGGCACTGAAGCTTTCTTT
TRBJ1-1 TRBD1 few TRBV5-5 CASSEPTGTTEAFF TGTGCCAGCAGCGAACCGACAGGGACCACTGAAGCTTTCTTT
TRBJ2-5 - - TRBV6-2/TRBV6-3 CASSYSPSGTPSLYF TGTGCCAGCAGTTACTCGCCATCCGGGACCCCAAGTCTGTACTTC
TRBJ2-5 - many TRBV7-2 CASSLDGFRLETQYF TGTGCCAGCAGCTTAGACGGTTTCCGTTTGGAGACCCAGTACTTC
TRBJ1-1 - many TRBV29-1 CSVEGTENTEAFF TGCAGCGTTGAGGGGACGGAAAACACTGAAGCTTTCTTT
TRBJ1-5 TRBD1 - TRBV5-5 CASSSLTGVPQHF TGTGCCAGCAGTTCTTTAACAGGGGTGCCCCAGCATTTT
TRBJ2-5 TRBD1 many TRBV28 CASTRQGVGETQYF TGTGCCAGCACCCGACAGGGAGTAGGAGAGACCCAGTACTTC
TRBJ2-4 - many TRBV12-3/TRBV12-4 CASREQNIQYF TGTGCCAGCAGGGAACAAAACATTCAGTACTTC
TRBJ1-6 TRBD1 few TRBV5-6 CASSFLQGDSPLHF TGTGCCAGCAGCTTCCTACAGGGGGATTCACCCCTCCACTTT
TRBJ2-7 TRBD2 - TRBV20-1 CSARGDYSYEQYF TGCAGTGCTAGAGGGGACTACTCCTACGAGCAGTACTTC
TRBJ1-5 TRBD1 - TRBV6-5 CASSSTGSARQPQHF TGTGCCAGCAGTTCGACAGGGTCGGCTCGTCAGCCCCAGCATTTT
TRBJ2-3 TRBD1 - TRBV4-2 CASSQAGTGADTQYF TGTGCCAGCAGCCAAGCCGGGACAGGGGCAGATACGCAGTATTTT
TRBJ2-2 - many TRBV25-1 CASYWSGELFF TGTGCCAGCTATTGGAGCGGGGAGCTGTTTTTT
TRBJ1-1 TRBD1 many TRBV29-1 CSVAGTGGATFF TGCAGCGTGGCCGGGACAGGGGGCGCGACTTTCTTT
TRBJ2-5 - few TRBV7-9 CASSSALDETQYF TGTGCCAGCAGCTCCGCGCTTGACGAGACCCAGTACTTC
TRBJ2-1 - few TRBV3-1 CASSHDRRGLPYNEQFF TGTGCCAGCAGCCACGACCGTAGAGGATTGCCCTACAATGAGCAGTTCTTC
TRBJ2-7 - many TRBV29-1 CSVPPLGRGWLVCEQYF TGCAGCGTCCCCCCCCTCGGCAGGGGATGGTTAGTCTGCGAGCAGTACTTC
TRBJ2-5 - many TRBV27 CASNPSPGGAQETQYF TGTGCCAGCAATCCGAGTCCTGGGGGGGCCCAAGAGACCCAGTACTTC
TRBJ2-7 TRBD2 - TRBV5-1 CASSFGEGLYEQYF TGCGCCAGCAGCTTCGGGGAGGGCCTCTACGAGCAGTACTTC
TRBJ1-1 - many TRBV7-9 CASSLRGDLNTEAFF TGTGCCAGCAGCTTAAGGGGGGATTTAAACACTGAAGCTTTCTTT
TRBJ1-1 - many TRBV12-3/TRBV12-4 CASSPLRRDTEAFF TGTGCCAGCAGTCCCCTTCGACGCGACACTGAAGCTTTCTTT
TRBJ2-1 - - TRBV27 CASRSEVGYNEQFF TGTGCCAGCAGATCGGAGGTAGGGTACAATGAGCAGTTCTTC
TRBJ2-2 - many TRBV12-3/TRBV12-4 CASSPSIQAGELFF TGTGCCAGCAGCCCTAGCATTCAGGCCGGGGAGCTGTTTTTT
TRBJ1-1 - many TRBV6-6 CASSLQRTEAFF TGTGCCAGCAGCCTTCAGCGAACAGAAGCTTTCTTT
TRBJ2-7 - - TRBV2 CASSVFRLTAYEQYF TGTGCCAGCTCCGTTTTCAGGCTTACAGCCTACGAGCAGTACTTC
TRBJ2-7 TRBD2 many TRBV6-2/TRBV6-3 CATRTSGRDYEQYF TGTGCCACCCGGACTAGCGGGAGGGACTACGAGCAGTACTTC
TRBJ2-2 - many TRBV7-9 CASSLAGKGNTGELFF TGTGCCAGCAGCTTAGCAGGAAAGGGGAACACCGGGGAGCTGTTTTTT
TRBJ1-4 TRBD1 many TRBV7-9 CASSVTGGDNEKLFF TGTGCCAGCAGCGTAACAGGGGGGGATAATGAAAAACTGTTTTTT
TRBJ1-4 - many TRBV25-1 CASSEPDKLFF TGTGCCAGCAGTGAGCCGGACAAGCTGTTTTTT
TRBJ2-5 - few TRBV5-5 CASSSNRVGETQYF TGTGCCAGCAGCTCGAACAGGGTAGGAGAGACCCAGTACTTC
TRBJ1-2 - few TRBV5-1 CASSPQGSFNYGYTF TGCGCCAGCAGCCCTCAGGGGAGTTTTAACTATGGCTACACCTTC
TRBJ2-7 - many TRBV10-3 CAISRGVGGSGEQYF TGTGCCATCAGTAGAGGGGTAGGGGGAAGTGGCGAGCAGTACTTC
TRBJ1-1 - - TRBV7-2 CASSLMGGPYTEAFF TGTGCCAGCAGCTTAATGGGGGGCCCGTACACTGAAGCTTTCTTT
TRBJ1-5 - few TRBV6-2/TRBV6-3 CASSLRDNNQPQHF TGTGCCAGCAGTCTCCGGGACAACAATCAGCCCCAGCATTTT
TRBJ2-7 - few TRBV5-5 CASRTYPSPRTAYEQYF TGTGCCAGCAGGACCTACCCATCACCGCGGACTGCCTACGAGCAGTACTTC
TRBJ2-2 - many TRBV14 CASSPLWAGLDTGELFF TGTGCCAGCAGCCCCCTCTGGGCAGGGCTCGACACCGGGGAGCTGTTTTTT
TRBJ2-1 TRBD2 few TRBV20-1 CSASSMAGGLNEQFF TGCAGTGCTAGTTCGATGGCGGGGGGGTTGAATGAGCAGTTCTTC
TRBJ2-5 - - TRBV6-1 CASSEAPRGRRRQSQETQYF TGTGCCAGCAGTGAAGCACCAAGAGGTCGCAGGAGGCAGTCCCAAGAGACCCAGTACTTC
TRBJ2-3 TRBD2 - TRBV5-1 CASRGLAGGDTQYF TGCGCCAGCAGAGGCCTAGCGGGGGGAGATACGCAGTATTTT
TRBJ1-4 - many TRBV27 CASSFEYRNEKLFF TGTGCCAGCAGTTTCGAGTACCGTAATGAAAAACTGTTTTTT
TRBJ2-7 - - TRBV7-2 CASSLDRAPGSYEQYF TGTGCCAGCAGCTTAGATAGGGCCCCAGGATCCTACGAGCAGTACTTC
TRBJ2-5 - - TRBV20-1 CSASLPFRRKEETQYF TGCAGTGCTAGTCTGCCGTTTCGGAGAAAGGAGGAGACCCAGTACTTC
TRBJ1-2 TRBD1 few TRBV2 CASSGGQTGRRYGYTF TGTGCCAGCTCGGGGGGCCAGACAGGGCGGCGGTATGGCTACACCTTC
TRBJ2-5 - few TRBV29-1 CSVENLGQEGETQYF TGCAGCGTTGAGAATTTAGGGCAGGAGGGGGAGACCCAGTACTTC
TRBJ2-5 - many TRBV18 CASSPSTQTETQYF TGTGCCAGCTCACCATCCACTCAGACGGAGACCCAGTACTTC
TRBJ2-1 TRBD2 many TRBV28 CASHGRTSVYYEQFF TGTGCCAGCCACGGTAGAACTAGCGTTTACTATGAGCAGTTCTTC
TRBJ2-1 TRBD1 many TRBV24-1 CATSDRDRDYNEQFF TGTGCCACCAGTGATCGGGACAGGGACTACAATGAGCAGTTCTTC
TRBJ1-5 - - TRBV28 CASNYFTGWGQQNQPQHF TGTGCCAGCAATTACTTTACTGGGTGGGGGCAACAGAATCAGCCCCAGCATTTT
TRBJ1-1 - - TRBV7-9 CASSEVGDTEAFF TGTGCCAGCAGCGAGGTGGGGGACACTGAAGCTTTCTTT
TRBJ2-7 - few TRBV9 CASSGTGHNEQYF TGTGCCAGCAGCGGTACAGGGCACAACGAGCAGTACTTC
TRBJ2-1 - many TRBV29-1 CSVEVHDNEQFF TGCAGCGTTGAGGTACACGACAATGAGCAGTTCTTC
TRBJ2-3 TRBD2 - TRBV4-2 CASSQPSSGGGTDTQYF TGTGCCAGCAGCCAGCCTTCTAGCGGGGGGGGCACAGATACGCAGTATTTT
TRBJ1-5 - - TRBV5-1 CASSLAGRDSNQPQHF TGCGCCAGCAGCTTGGCCGGCAGGGACAGCAATCAGCCCCAGCATTTT
TRBJ2-2 TRBD1 many TRBV6-5 CASRRTGYDGELFF TGTGCCAGCAGGCGGACAGGGTACGACGGGGAGCTGTTTTTT
TRBJ2-6 - many TRBV5-5 CASSWGSGANVLTF TGTGCCAGCAGCTGGGGCTCTGGGGCCAACGTCCTGACTTTC